The source of this TCR beta chain is a study of blood T cell repertoires in COVID-19. This clone showed up just a few times. Profiling relied on immunoSEQ multiplex PCR, and the TCRdb table lists in-frame clones only, not all of them. The top ten clones hold approximately 0.8% of a sample with some 250,000 clones, roughly 90% of them seen once. Sequencing was done on a sample of peripheral blood. This clonotype was sampled from a woman aged 25 to 39 with acute or convalescent COVID-19.

For the CDR3, the DNA is TGTGCCAGCAGCCCGACGACTAGCGGGAGTAGGAAGCAGTACTTC. Its translation is CASSPTTSGSRKQYF. The chain uses TRBV6-5 and TRBJ2-7; 12 bases align to TRBD2. V lost 6 bases to trimming and J lost 8 bases; unmatched junction nucleotides: 11. Germline loops: CDR1 MNHEY, CDR2 SVGAGI. The CDR3 sequence is 15 residues long.